What follows describes a single T cell receptor beta chain. This CDR3 is built from 13 residues. V was pared by 5 bases and J by 1 base, with 2 bases of the junction left unmatched. CDR1 DFQATT and CDR2 SNEGSKA come from the germline V gene (reference sequence). Healthy Caucasians, and only they, were the donors. The data stem from a study of identical twins. MiXCR, applied by TCRdb to the 5' RACE reads, yields one record per CDR3 protein. The sample includes a few hundred thousand distinct CDR3 sequences, 13% to 15% seen only once; the top ten take roughly 0.46%. These data were also filed under a second study, of yellow fever vaccine responses in identical twins.

This sequence was found in a woman between 18 and 29 years old in good health. J is TRBJ1-1 and V is TRBV20-1; 9 bases map to TRBD1. The sequencing input was CD4+ T cells sorted from blood. The CDR3 DNA follows: TGCAGTGCTGGGGGACAGGGGAACACTGAAGCTTTCTTT. Its translation: CSAGGQGNTEAFF.